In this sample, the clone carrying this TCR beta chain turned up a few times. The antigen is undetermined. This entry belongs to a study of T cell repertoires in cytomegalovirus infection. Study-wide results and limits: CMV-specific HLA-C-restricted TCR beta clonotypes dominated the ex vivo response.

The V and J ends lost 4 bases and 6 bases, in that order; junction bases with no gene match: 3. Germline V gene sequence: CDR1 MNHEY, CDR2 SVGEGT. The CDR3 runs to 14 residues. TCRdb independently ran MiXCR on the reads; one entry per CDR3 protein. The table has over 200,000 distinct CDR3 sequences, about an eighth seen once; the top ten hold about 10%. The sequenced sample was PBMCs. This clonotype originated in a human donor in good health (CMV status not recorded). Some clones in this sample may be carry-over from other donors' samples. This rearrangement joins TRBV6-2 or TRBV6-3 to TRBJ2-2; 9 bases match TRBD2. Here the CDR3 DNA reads TGTGCCAGCAGTTTGGGACTAGCATCCGGGGAGCTGTTTTTT. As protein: CASSLGLASGELFF.